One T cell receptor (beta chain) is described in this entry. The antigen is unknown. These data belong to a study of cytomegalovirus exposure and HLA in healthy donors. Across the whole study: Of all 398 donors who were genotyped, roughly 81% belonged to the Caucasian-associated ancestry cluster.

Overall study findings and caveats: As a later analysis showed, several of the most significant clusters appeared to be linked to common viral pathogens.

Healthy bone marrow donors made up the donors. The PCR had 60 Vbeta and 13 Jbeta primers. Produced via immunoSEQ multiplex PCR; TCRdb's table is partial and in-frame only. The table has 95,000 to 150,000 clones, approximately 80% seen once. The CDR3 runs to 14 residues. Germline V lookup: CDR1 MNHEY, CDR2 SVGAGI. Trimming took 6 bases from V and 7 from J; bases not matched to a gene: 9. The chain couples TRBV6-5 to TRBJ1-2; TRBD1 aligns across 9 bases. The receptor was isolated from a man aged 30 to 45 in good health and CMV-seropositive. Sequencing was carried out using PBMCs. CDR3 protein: CASSPQGAGRGYTF. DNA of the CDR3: TGTGCCAGCAGCCCACAGGGGGCGGGACGTGGCTACACCTTC.